This TCR beta chain was recorded in a study of T cell responses to AZD1222 COVID-19 vaccine. Generated by immunoSEQ multiplex PCR, the TCRdb table keeps only in-frame clones and is missing some. The sample contains just over 90,000 clones, around 89% of which appear only once. The CDR3 loop spans 12 amino acids. Germline CDR1 reads GTSNPN; CDR2 reads SVGIG (reference sequence). The V segment lost 7 bases and the J segment 3 bases; nucleotides outside the gene matches: 2. Whole-study results and caveats: It was only after the peak T cell response that any repertoires were sampled. Donors were largely white British and mainly female; clonal diversity was possibly underestimated.

Regarding this clone: What it binds is not known.

Here the sequenced sample was peripheral blood, taken 28 days after the second AZD1222 dose. The source is an adult who received the AZD1222 COVID-19 vaccine. The chain couples TRBV30 to TRBJ1-3, with 8 bases fitting TRBD1. CDR3 sequence reads: CAYDRGGNTIYF. Here the CDR3 DNA reads TGTGCCTACGACAGGGGTGGAAACACCATATATTTT. The variable domain in full, with the rest retrieved from reference TRBV30 and TRBJ1-3, is SQTIHQWPATLVQPVGSPLSLECTVEGTSNPNLYWYRQAAGRGLQLLFYSVGIGQISSEVPQNLSASRPQDRQFILSSKKLLLSDSGFYLCAYDRGGNTIYFGEGSWLTVV.